Shown below are 9 T cell receptor beta chains from a single sample sequenced in a study of post-analysis software for immune sequencing data. No antigens are known for them. The library was made from cDNA and included unique molecular identifiers. TCRdb re-called the PCR reads through MiXCR, storing one row per CDR3 protein. Seen here are approximately 440,000 distinct CDR3 sequences, nearly 45% observed once, and the top ten hold about 12%. Whole-study findings and limits: A handful of TRBV segments were significantly more frequent in patients than in controls. TRBV5-6, TRBV5-1 and TRBV20-1 were among these segments.

The sequencing input was blood. All receptors come from a girl aged 5-17 years with multiple sclerosis.

The chain employs TRBV18 and TRBJ2-7; D may be TRBD2 (5 bases). V gave up 3 bases and J gave up 1 base, with 10 bases separating them. The CDR3 is 14 amino acids. From germline, CDR1 is KGHSH and CDR2 LQKENI. CDR3 sequence reads: CASSPMRGSYEQYF. CDR3 nucleotide sequence: TGTGCCAGCTCACCCATGAGAGGGTCCTACGAGCAGTACTTC.

This clonotype was seen a handful of times. The rearrangement links TRBV3-1 to TRBJ2-1; D possibly corresponds to TRBD2 (6 bases). The germline V gene encodes CDR1 LGHDT and CDR2 YNNKEL (reference sequence). V lost 6 bases and J lost 4, with 10 bases in between. This CDR3 contains 13 residues. CDR3 sequence (DNA): TGTGCCAGCAGGCAGACTAGTTACAATGAGCAGTTCTTC. Translated, it gives CASRQTSYNEQFF.

The chain employs TRBV4-1 and TRBJ2-1; 11 bases map to TRBD2. There are 15 residues in the CDR3. Per the germline V gene, CDR1 is MGHRA and CDR2 is YSYEKL. J lost 7 bases, V lost 3 bases, and 5 bases had no gene match. This CDR3 is CASSQGGLAENEQFF. In DNA form, the CDR3 reads TGCGCCAGCAGCCAGGGGGGACTAGCGGAAAATGAGCAGTTCTTC.

V is TRBV10-3 and J is TRBJ2-1; the D is unclear. CDR1 and CDR2 (germline): ENHRY, SYGVKD. V lost 0 bases and J lost 10, with 13 bases in between. The CDR3 length is 14 residues. CDR3 loop: CAISESVSKGEQFF. CDR3 bases: TGTGCCATCAGTGAGTCGGTCAGCAAGGGCGAGCAGTTCTTC.

The rearrangement joins TRBV20-1 to TRBJ2-5; no clear D. The CDR3 runs 14 residues. Germline V gene lookup returns CDR1 DFQATT and CDR2 SNEGSKA (reference sequence). Deletions cut 0 bases from V and 1 base from J, with 9 bases between. In nucleotides, the CDR3 is TGCAGTGCTAGAGATAGACGGTTCCAAGAGACCCAGTACTTC. It translates to CSARDRRFQETQYF.

The chain carries TRBV29-1 and TRBJ1-1; 9 bases align to TRBD1. Germline V gene sequence: CDR1 SQVTM, CDR2 ANQGSEA. V shed 7 bases, J shed 11 bases, and the junction held 17 bases outside the gene matches. CDR3 length equals 14 residues. CDR3 loop: CSAAPGQGGVDAFF. In DNA, the CDR3 is TGCAGCGCGGCTCCGGGACAGGGTGGAGTTGACGCTTTCTTT.

This clonotype was counted at least ten times. The chain employs TRBV7-3 and TRBJ2-3, with D uncertain. Germline CDR1 SGHTA, CDR2 FQGTGA. The CDR3 spans 13 residues. The V and J ends lost 2 bases and 2 bases respectively, with 5 bases between them. CDR3 sequence: CASSLSATDTQYF. The CDR3 DNA reads TGTGCCAGCAGCTTATCAGCCACAGATACGCAGTATTTT.

This clonotype came up a few times. A read error may account for a junction end that differs from germline. The chain has TRBV6-5 and TRBJ2-2; the D is unclear. The CDR3 loop spans 13 amino acids. Per the germline V gene, CDR1 is MNHEY and CDR2 is SVGAGI. The CDR3, as DNA: TGTGCCAGCAGTTCCCTGAACAACGGGGAGCTGTTTTTT. Amino acids: CASSSLNNGELFF.

The chain employs TRBV12-3 or TRBV12-4 and TRBJ1-1; 8 bases align to TRBD1. There are 13 residues in the CDR3. V shed 5 bases, J shed 5 bases, and the junction held 4 bases outside the gene matches. CDR3 region: CASSRTGRTEAFF. CDR3 nucleotide sequence: TGTGCCAGCAGTCGGACAGGGAGGACTGAAGCTTTCTTT.